Included here is one TCR beta chain sequence, with context. The antigen is not known. Healthy donors had no documented immune events, such as infections, while sampled. The CDR3 sequence is 14 residues long. Trimming removed 8 bases from V and 3 bases from J; junction bases left unmatched: 6. Per the germline V gene, CDR1 is SNHLY and CDR2 is FYNNEI. These data come from a study of identifying expanded T cells in peripheral blood. Regarding the study as a whole: Technical replicates showed about 1.2 changed clones; about 2 weeks 15 to 20; four weeks 19. Clone count variance between roughly 2-week samples rose with total template count.

Measured with immunoSEQ multiplex PCR; TCRdb has only the in-frame clones, and not every one. The table has some 76,000 clones, 75% to 90% seen once. The sequence was collected from a person aged 18 to 69 in good health. The sequencing sample was made of blood. The chain combines TRBV2 with TRBJ1-5; 8 bases map to TRBD1. CDR3 sequence (DNA): TGTGCCAGCTGTGCCAGGGGGCCCAATCAGCCCCAGCATTTT. Amino acids: CASCARGPNQPQHF.